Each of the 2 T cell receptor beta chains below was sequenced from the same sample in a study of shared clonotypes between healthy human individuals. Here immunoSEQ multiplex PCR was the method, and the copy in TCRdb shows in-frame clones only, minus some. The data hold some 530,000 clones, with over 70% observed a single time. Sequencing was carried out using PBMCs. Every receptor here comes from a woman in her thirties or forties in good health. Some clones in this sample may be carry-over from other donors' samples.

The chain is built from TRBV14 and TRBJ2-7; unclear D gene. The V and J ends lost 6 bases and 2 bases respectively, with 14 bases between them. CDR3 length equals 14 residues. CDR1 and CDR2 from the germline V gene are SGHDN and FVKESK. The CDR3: CASSPSLTTYEQYF. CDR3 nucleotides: TGTGCCAGCAGTCCCAGCCTTACGACCTACGAGCAGTACTTC.

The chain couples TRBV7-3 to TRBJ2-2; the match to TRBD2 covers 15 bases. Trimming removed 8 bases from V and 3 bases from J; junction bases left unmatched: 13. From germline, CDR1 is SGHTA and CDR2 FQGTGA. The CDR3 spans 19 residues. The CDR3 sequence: CASGDRRTSGRVDTGELFF. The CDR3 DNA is TGTGCCAGCGGCGACAGGCGGACTAGCGGGAGGGTGGACACCGGGGAGCTGTTTTTT.